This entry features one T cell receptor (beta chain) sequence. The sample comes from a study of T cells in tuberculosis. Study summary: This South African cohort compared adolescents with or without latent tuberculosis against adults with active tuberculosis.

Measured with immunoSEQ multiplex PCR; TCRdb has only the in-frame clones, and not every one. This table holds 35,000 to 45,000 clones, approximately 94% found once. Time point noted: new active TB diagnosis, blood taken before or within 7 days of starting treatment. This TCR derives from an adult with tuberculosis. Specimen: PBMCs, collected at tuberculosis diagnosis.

The CDR3 DNA reads as TGCGCCAGCAGCTTGGCAGGATCTGGAAACACCATATATTTT. Encoded protein: CASSLAGSGNTIYF. This chain uses TRBV5-1 with TRBJ1-3; D not resolved. The germline V and J ends were trimmed by 0 bases and 1 base, with 5 bases remaining between them. CDR1 is SGHRS and CDR2 is YFSETQ in the germline V gene. The CDR3 spans 14 residues.